Shown below are 31 T cell receptor beta chains from a single sample sequenced in a study of T cells in Graves' hyperthyroidism and ophthalmopathy. Authors of the study amplified TCR beta CDR3 regions from RNA transcripts. Initially, a first-round RT-PCR of the TCR CDR3 employed the HTBI primer set. In TCRdb, the multiplex PCR reads were re-called with MiXCR into one record per CDR3 protein. The table has some 720,000 distinct CDR3 sequences, about a sixth seen once. What was sequenced was blood. These receptors all stem from a young man with Graves' hyperthyroidism.

This clonotype was recorded at least ten times. Compared with germline, one end of the junction differs, possibly owing to a read error. Written as DNA, the CDR3 is TGTACCAGCAGCTCGTCCAGGGCAGGAGTGATCTACGAGCAGTACTTC. Its protein is CTSSSSRAGVIYEQYF. The chain uses TRBV7-9 and TRBJ2-7, with D tentatively TRBD1 (5 bases). The CDR3 sequence is 16 residues long. Germline V CDR1 and CDR2: SEHNR, FQNEAQ (reference sequence). The full variable domain, rest sourced from reference TRBV7-9 and TRBJ2-7, is DTGVSQNPRHKITKRGQNVTFRCDPISEHNRLYWYRQTLGQGPEFLTYFQNEAQLEKSRLLSDRFSAERPKGSFSTLEIQRTEQGDSAMYLCTSSSSRAGVIYEQYFGPGTRLTVT.

The J gene is TRBJ2-1, the V gene TRBV14, with a weak D call TRBD2 (6 bases). Looked up from germline, CDR1 is SGHDN and CDR2 is FVKESK. Between the trimmed V and J ends, which lost 0 bases and 10 bases, there was a span of 13 bases. The CDR3 is made up of 14 amino acids. In DNA, the CDR3 is TGTGCCAGCAGCCAAGAACTTAGCGGCGACGAGCAGTTCTTC. Its protein is CASSQELSGDEQFF.

This chain uses TRBV7-9 with TRBJ2-5; the D gene is possibly TRBD1 (6 bases). The V gene's germline CDR1 is SEHNR and CDR2 FQNEAQ (reference sequence). V was clipped by 11 bases and J by 2 bases, with 15 bases between them. The CDR3 contains 13 residues. The CDR3 reads CAAFGTTQETQYF. The CDR3 nucleotides read TGTGCCGCTTTCGGGACAACGCAAGAGACCCAGTACTTC.

This rearrangement joins TRBV10-3 to TRBJ2-5; 12 positions match TRBD2. With 5 bases clipped from V and 4 bases from J, the junction kept 5 bases outside the gene matches. This CDR3 is built from 15 residues. CDR1 and CDR2 (germline): ENHRY, SYGVKD. CDR3 region: CAISPGLAGIETQYF. The CDR3 DNA sequence: TGTGCCATCAGTCCTGGACTAGCGGGAATAGAGACCCAGTACTTC.

The sample holds a few counts of this clonotype. The chain recombines TRBV2 with TRBJ2-7, with 9 positions matching TRBD1. Germline CDR1 is SNHLY and CDR2 is FYNNEI. CDR3 length: 12 residues. J lost 6 bases, V lost 6 bases, and 3 bases had no gene match. In nucleotides, the CDR3 is TGTGCCAGCAGGACAGGGGGAGCCGAGCAGTACTTC. It is translated as CASRTGGAEQYF.

This clonotype was found many times. The chain couples TRBV12-3 or TRBV12-4 to TRBJ2-7, with D unresolved. V shed 6 bases and J shed 2 bases, with 17 bases lying between them. The CDR3 spans 15 residues. The CDR3 DNA reads as TGTGCCAGCAGCCTAACAAGGCCGGTAACCTACGAGCAGTACTTC. Protein sequence: CASSLTRPVTYEQYF.

At least ten counts were recorded for this clonotype. The rearrangement joins TRBV28 to TRBJ1-1, with D perhaps matching TRBD1 (5 bases). Germline CDR1 reads MDHEN; CDR2 reads SYDVKM. V shed 8 bases and J shed 1 base, with 14 bases lying between them. The CDR3 runs 14 residues. The CDR3 is CASFPGTENTEAFF. The CDR3 region has the DNA TGTGCCAGCTTCCCGGGGACGGAGAACACTGAAGCTTTCTTT.

The chain joins TRBV5-1 to TRBJ2-7; tentatively, D is TRBD2 (6 bases). V gave up 0 bases and J gave up 6 bases, with 16 bases separating them. The germline CDR1 and CDR2 sequences are SGHRS and YFSETQ. The CDR3 totals 15 residues. DNA for the CDR3: TGCGCCAGCAGCTTGGGGCGCGGGAAGTATGGCGAGCAGTACTTC. This encodes CASSLGRGKYGEQYF. The variable domain in full, with the rest retrieved from reference TRBV5-1 and TRBJ2-7, is KAGVTQTPRYLIKTRGQQVTLSCSPISGHRSVSWYQQTPGQGLQFLFEYFSETQRNKGNFPGRFSGRQFSNSRSEMNVSTLELGDSALYLCASSLGRGKYGEQYFGPGTRLTVT.

V usage is TRBV4-1 and J usage is TRBJ1-2, with a possible D match to TRBD1 (6 bases). Germline V CDR1 and CDR2: MGHRA, YSYEKL. The CDR3 has 14 amino acids. V was pared by 1 base and J by 6 bases, with 12 bases between. The CDR3 loop reads CASSQAGQTDGYTF. The CDR3 nucleotides read TGCGCCAGCAGCCAAGCTGGACAGACCGATGGCTACACCTTC.

This clonotype was counted many times. V and J are TRBV7-3 and TRBJ2-5; TRBD2 is a possible D gene (6 bases). CDR1 and CDR2 from the germline V gene are SGHTA and FQGTGA. V lost 4 bases and J lost 5, with 17 bases in between. The CDR3 sequence is 15 residues long. The CDR3 DNA reads as TGTGCCAGCAGCTCGACCGGGACTCGAGGCGAGACCCAGTACTTC. Translation gives CASSSTGTRGETQYF.

This clonotype turned up a few times. The V gene is TRBV3-1, the J gene TRBJ2-3, with a weak D call TRBD1 (6 bases). CDR1 is LGHDT and CDR2 is YNNKEL in the germline V gene (reference sequence). Trimming removed 0 bases at V and 4 bases at J, with 11 bases between. This CDR3 is 15 amino acids long. The CDR3 spells CASSQDGRGADTQYF. CDR3 bases: TGTGCCAGCAGCCAAGATGGCAGGGGAGCAGATACGCAGTATTTT.

This clonotype was observed a handful of times. The rearrangement links TRBV12-3 or TRBV12-4 to TRBJ2-1; TRBD2 aligns across 10 bases. V trimming: 7 bases; J trimming: 7 bases; junction bases outside the gene matches: 4. This CDR3 comprises 13 residues. In nucleotides, the CDR3 is TGTGCCAGCACGGATAGCGGGAGGAATGAGCAGTTCTTC. This sequence encodes CASTDSGRNEQFF.

This clonotype was counted at least ten times. The J gene is TRBJ1-1, the V gene TRBV30; D remains ambiguous. This CDR3 spans 14 amino acids. Germline V gene lookup returns CDR1 GTSNPN and CDR2 SVGIG (reference sequence). Trimming left V 3 bases short and J 2 bases short, with 13 bases between. This CDR3 reads CAWRMIGPNTEAFF. As DNA, the CDR3 is TGTGCCTGGAGAATGATCGGACCCAACACTGAAGCTTTCTTT. Full variable domain (remainder filled in from reference TRBV30 and TRBJ1-1): SQTIHQWPATLVQPVGSPLSLECTVEGTSNPNLYWYRQAAGRGLQLLFYSVGIGQISSEVPQNLSASRPQDRQFILSSKKLLLSDSGFYLCAWRMIGPNTEAFFGQGTRLTVV.

The chain employs TRBV2 and TRBJ1-4, with D unclear. CDR3 length equals 14 residues. Trimming cost V 8 bases and J 0 bases, with 10 bases left between them. Germline V gene lookup returns CDR1 SNHLY and CDR2 FYNNEI. In DNA form, the CDR3 reads TGTGCCAGCGAACCAGAGGCAACTAATGAAAAACTGTTTTTT. The encoded protein is CASEPEATNEKLFF.

The table lists this clonotype with a count of one. The chain has TRBV28 and TRBJ2-5; 8 bases line up with TRBD2. Trimming removed 11 bases from V and 5 bases from J; junction bases left unmatched: 19. The V gene's germline CDR1 is MDHEN and CDR2 SYDVKM. This CDR3 contains 16 residues. The CDR3 DNA sequence: TGTGCCTGTCGGGGGGGGCTGAAGATAGGCTGGGAGACCCAGTACTTC. Translated, it gives CACRGGLKIGWETQYF.

This clonotype was detected only a few times. The genes are TRBV9 and TRBJ2-3, with no clear D. CDR3 length equals 13 residues. Trimming took 0 bases from V and 2 from J, leaving 4 bases between them. Germline V gene lookup returns CDR1 SGDLS and CDR2 YYNGEE. CDR3 region: CASSVATTDTQYF. CDR3 DNA: TGTGCCAGCAGCGTAGCCACCACAGATACGCAGTATTTT.

The chain employs TRBV9 and TRBJ2-2; TRBD2 matches at 9 bases. This CDR3 contains 17 residues. The germline gives CDR1 SGDLS, CDR2 YYNGEE. With V trimmed by 0 bases and J by 3 bases, 6 bases remained unmatched. The CDR3 spells CASSVVGGGRDTGELFF. In nucleotides, the CDR3 is TGTGCCAGCAGCGTAGTAGGTGGCGGGAGGGACACCGGGGAGCTGTTTTTT. The full variable domain, rest sourced from reference TRBV9 and TRBJ2-2, is DSGVTQTPKHLITATGQRVTLRCSPRSGDLSVYWYQQSLDQGLQFLIQYYNGEERAKGNILERFSAQQFPDLHSELNLSSLELGDSALYFCASSVVGGGRDTGELFFGEGSRLTVL.

This rearrangement joins TRBV27 to TRBJ2-7, with 8 bases that match TRBD1. The CDR3 is 16 residues long. V shed 5 bases, J shed 4 bases, and the junction held 13 bases outside the gene matches. The germline CDR1 and CDR2 sequences are MNHEY and SMNVEV (reference sequence). This CDR3 reads CASSPSWAGGLYEQYF. The CDR3 nucleotides are TGTGCCAGCAGTCCTTCTTGGGCAGGGGGCCTGTACGAGCAGTACTTC.

The genes are TRBV20-1 and TRBJ1-5; D gene ambiguous. V was pared by 3 bases and J by 1 base, with 4 bases between. From germline, CDR1 is DFQATT and CDR2 SNEGSKA (reference sequence). The CDR3 is made up of 12 amino acids. The CDR3 spells CSASPSNQPQHF. In DNA form, the CDR3 reads TGCAGTGCTAGCCCAAGCAATCAGCCCCAGCATTTT.

The rearrangement joins TRBV9 to TRBJ2-5; the D is unclear. Between the trimmed V and J ends, which lost 0 bases and 2 bases, there was a span of 11 bases. The CDR3 consists of 15 residues. Per the germline V gene, CDR1 is SGDLS and CDR2 is YYNGEE. CDR3 sequence (DNA): TGTGCCAGCAGCGTAGCGGCAGTAGGGCAAGAGACCCAGTACTTC. It codes for CASSVAAVGQETQYF.

The rearrangement uses TRBV18 and TRBJ2-3; D tentatively reads TRBD1 or TRBD2 (5 bases each). The CDR3 runs to 18 residues. V dropped 6 bases and J dropped 2 bases, with 24 bases sitting between them. In germline, CDR1 is KGHSH, CDR2 LQKENI. CDR3 DNA sequence: TGTGCCAGCTCCTCAACGGGACCCCTTTTCGAGGACACAGATACGCAGTATTTT. Translated, it gives CASSSTGPLFEDTDTQYF.

This clonotype was recorded a few times. The chain joins TRBV27 to TRBJ1-4; 8 nucleotides agree with TRBD1. The CDR3 spans 15 residues. Germline values: CDR1 MNHEY, CDR2 SMNVEV (reference sequence). The J segment lost 4 bases and the V segment lost 3 bases, leaving 4 bases of the junction unmatched. The DNA of the CDR3 is TGTGCCAGCAGTTTTCAGGGGGCCTTTAATGAAAAACTGTTTTTT. Translating it yields CASSFQGAFNEKLFF. Complete variable domain (other parts from reference TRBV27 and TRBJ1-4): EAQVTQNPRYLITVTGKKLTVTCSQNMNHEYMSWYRQDPGLGLRQIYYSMNVEVTDKGDVPEGYKVSRKEKRNFPLILESPSPNQTSLYFCASSFQGAFNEKLFFGSGTQLSVL.

This clonotype was seen ten or more times. This sequence joins TRBV6-1 and TRBJ1-2; no firm D call. Trimming shortened V by 5 bases and J by 4 bases, and 17 bases separated the two germline ends. The CDR3 is made up of 15 amino acids. CDR1 MNHNS and CDR2 SASEGT come from the germline V gene. The CDR3 sequence: CASSHSKRMGYGYTF. Here the CDR3 DNA reads TGTGCCAGCAGTCACAGCAAGAGGATGGGCTATGGCTACACCTTC.

The genes are TRBV20-1 and TRBJ1-5; TRBD1 is a possible D gene (5 bases). Trimming cost V 1 base and J 3 bases, with 19 bases left between them. The CDR3 loop spans 17 amino acids. CDR1 and CDR2 from the germline V gene are DFQATT and SNEGSKA (reference sequence). In DNA form, the CDR3 reads TGCAGTGCTAGAGGTACCGGGGGGGGTTACAACAATCAGCCCCAGCATTTT. This translates into CSARGTGGGYNNQPQHF.

This clonotype came up many times. The V and J genes are TRBV11-3 and TRBJ2-3; a weak D match, TRBD1 (7 bases). The germline CDR1 and CDR2 sequences are SGHNT and YENEEA. The ends were cut back, 5 bases at V and 0 bases at J, with 12 bases in the middle. This CDR3 is 15 amino acids long. In nucleotides, the CDR3 is TGTGCCAGCAGCCAGGAGGGGGCAAGCACAGATACGCAGTATTTT. This sequence encodes CASSQEGASTDTQYF.

This clonotype was found a few times. The rearrangement uses TRBV20-1 and TRBJ1-3, with D possibly matching TRBD1 (6 bases). Germline loops: CDR1 DFQATT, CDR2 SNEGSKA (reference sequence). Between the trimmed V and J ends, which lost 6 bases and 4 bases, there was a span of 13 bases. This CDR3 is built from 13 residues. The CDR3 region has the DNA TGCAGTGCAAGGAGTAGGGGGGGAAACACCATATATTTT. The encoded protein is CSARSRGGNTIYF.

The rearrangement links TRBV7-9 to TRBJ2-7; 11 nucleotides match TRBD2. The CDR3 loop spans 16 amino acids. The V segment lost 4 bases and the J segment 6 bases; nucleotides outside the gene matches: 11. Germline CDR1 reads SEHNR; CDR2 reads FQNEAQ (reference sequence). The CDR3 DNA sequence: TGTGCCAGCAGCTCAACTCGAGGGCTAGCGGGAGGCGAGCAGTACTTC. Protein sequence: CASSSTRGLAGGEQYF. The full variable domain, completed using reference TRBV7-9 and TRBJ2-7, is DTGVSQNPRHKITKRGQNVTFRCDPISEHNRLYWYRQTLGQGPEFLTYFQNEAQLEKSRLLSDRFSAERPKGSFSTLEIQRTEQGDSAMYLCASSSTRGLAGGEQYFGPGTRLTVT.

V is TRBV19 and J is TRBJ1-1; D ambiguous. Germline V lookup: CDR1 LNHDA, CDR2 SQIVND (reference sequence). V lost 2 bases and J lost 1, with 5 bases in between. The CDR3 length is 13 residues. This CDR3 reads CASSIQANTEAFF. CDR3 bases: TGTGCCAGTAGTATACAGGCGAACACTGAAGCTTTCTTT.

V is TRBV7-8 and J is TRBJ2-1; TRBD2 agrees at 9 bases. V shed 4 bases, J shed 4 bases, and the junction held 5 bases outside the gene matches. This CDR3 contains 15 residues. Germline CDR1 SGHVS, CDR2 FQNEAQ. The CDR3 sequence is CASSSKREAYNEQFF. CDR3 nucleotides: TGTGCCAGCAGCTCAAAGCGGGAGGCTTACAATGAGCAGTTCTTC.

This clonotype was seen many times. V is TRBV7-9 and J is TRBJ2-7; TRBD1 matches 7 bases. Unmatched junction bases numbered 11, after V lost 4 bases and J lost 2 bases. Germline assignment: CDR1 SEHNR and CDR2 FQNEAQ (reference sequence). The length of the CDR3 is 16 residues. The CDR3: CASSSHRGAGTYEQYF. The CDR3 region has the DNA TGTGCCAGCAGCTCCCACAGGGGAGCAGGAACCTACGAGCAGTACTTC.

V gene TRBV7-8 combines with J gene TRBJ1-2, with 8 bases lining up with TRBD1. V gave up 5 bases and J gave up 4 bases; unmatched junction bases: 6. This CDR3 region has 14 residues. Germline V gene data show CDR1 as SGHVS and CDR2 as FQNEAQ. This CDR3 is CASSIRTGTYGYTF. The CDR3 region has the DNA TGTGCCAGCAGCATCCGGACAGGGACCTATGGCTACACCTTC. The full variable domain, with the rest looked up from reference TRBV7-8 and TRBJ1-2, is GAGVSQSPRYKVAKRGQDVALRCDPISGHVSLFWYQQALGQGPEFLTYFQNEAQLDKSGLPSDRFFAERPEGSVSTLKIQRTQQEDSAVYLCASSIRTGTYGYTFGSGTRLTVV.